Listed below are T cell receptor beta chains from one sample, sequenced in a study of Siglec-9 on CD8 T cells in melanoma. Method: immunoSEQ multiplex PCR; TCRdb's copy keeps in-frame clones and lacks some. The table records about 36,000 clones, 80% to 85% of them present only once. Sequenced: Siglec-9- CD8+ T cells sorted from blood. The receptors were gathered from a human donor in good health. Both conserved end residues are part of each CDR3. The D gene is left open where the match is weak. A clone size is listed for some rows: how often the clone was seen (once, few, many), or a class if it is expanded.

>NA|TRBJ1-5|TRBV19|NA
CASSIMEGVGQPQHF
TGTGCCAGTAGTATAATGGAGGGAGTTGGTCAGCCCCAGCATTTT
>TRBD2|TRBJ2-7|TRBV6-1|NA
CASSTGGETYEQYF
TGTGCCAGCAGCACGGGGGGGGAAACCTACGAGCAGTACTTC
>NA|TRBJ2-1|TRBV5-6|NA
CASSLRESQYNEQFF
TGTGCCAGCAGCTTGCGGGAGTCCCAGTACAATGAGCAGTTCTTC
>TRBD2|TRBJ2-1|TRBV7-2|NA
CASSIGLAGGNEQFF
TGTGCCAGCAGCATTGGACTAGCGGGAGGTAATGAGCAGTTCTTC
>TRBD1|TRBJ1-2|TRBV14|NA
CASSQTRDRALRGYTF
TGTGCCAGCAGCCAGACCAGGGACAGGGCGCTGCGAGGCTACACCTTC
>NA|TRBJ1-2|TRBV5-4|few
CASSLEPQGGPYGYTF
TGTGCCAGCAGCTTGGAGCCCCAGGGAGGCCCCTATGGCTACACCTTC
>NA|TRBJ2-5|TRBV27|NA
CASSGEDWRAQYF
TGTGCCAGCAGCGGAGAAGACTGGCGGGCCCAGTACTTC
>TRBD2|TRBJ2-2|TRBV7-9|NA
CASSHSGRASGELFF
TGTGCCAGCAGCCATAGCGGGAGGGCTTCCGGGGAGCTGTTTTTT
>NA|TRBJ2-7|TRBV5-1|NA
CASSLEVTYEQYF
TGCGCCAGCAGCTTGGAGGTAACCTACGAGCAGTACTTC
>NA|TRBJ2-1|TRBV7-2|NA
CASSPGFSNHNEQFF
TGTGCCAGCAGCCCCGGTTTCAGTAACCACAATGAGCAGTTCTTC
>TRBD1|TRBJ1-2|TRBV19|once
CASSIRGQVGYTF
TGTGCCAGTAGTATAAGGGGGCAAGTTGGCTACACCTTC
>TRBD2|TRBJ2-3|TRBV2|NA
CASSEGTSGSTDTQYF
TGTGCCAGCAGTGAAGGGACTAGCGGGAGTACAGATACGCAGTATTTT
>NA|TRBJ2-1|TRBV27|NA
CASSLSRWNNNEQFF
TGTGCCAGCAGTTTATCTCGTTGGAACAACAATGAGCAGTTCTTC
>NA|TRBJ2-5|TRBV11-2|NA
CASSFWGQETQYF
TGTGCCAGCAGCTTCTGGGGTCAAGAGACCCAGTACTTC
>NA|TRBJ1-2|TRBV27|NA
CASSLSRAYGYTF
TGTGCCAGCAGTTTAAGTAGGGCCTATGGCTACACCTTC
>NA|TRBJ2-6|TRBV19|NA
CASRDTPTSGANVLTF
TGTGCCAGTAGGGACACCCCAACCTCTGGGGCCAACGTCCTGACTTTC
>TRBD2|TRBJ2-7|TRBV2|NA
CASSEGGGYYEQYF
TGTGCCAGCAGTGAAGGGGGAGGGTACTACGAGCAGTACTTC
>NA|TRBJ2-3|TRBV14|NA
CASSQGRALTDTQYF
TGTGCCAGCAGCCAAGGGCGTGCCCTCACAGATACGCAGTATTTT